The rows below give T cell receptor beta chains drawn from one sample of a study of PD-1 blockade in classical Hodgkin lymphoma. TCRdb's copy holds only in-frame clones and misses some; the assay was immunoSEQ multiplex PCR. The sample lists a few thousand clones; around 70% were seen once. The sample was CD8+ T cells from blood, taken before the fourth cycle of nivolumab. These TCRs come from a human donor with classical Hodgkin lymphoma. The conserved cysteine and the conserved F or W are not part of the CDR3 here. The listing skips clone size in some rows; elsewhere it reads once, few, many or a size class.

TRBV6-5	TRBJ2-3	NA	ASSAGLQSTDTQY
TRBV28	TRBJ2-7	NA	ASSLAAYEQY
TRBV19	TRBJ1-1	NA	ASSLTRNTEAF
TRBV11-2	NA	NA	ASSLGQGGEQY
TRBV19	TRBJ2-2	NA	ASSIWAGNTGELF
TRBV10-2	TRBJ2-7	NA	ASSEWGHGVYEQY
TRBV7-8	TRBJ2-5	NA	ASSPSRETQY
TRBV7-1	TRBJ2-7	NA	ASSLVGSAGEQY
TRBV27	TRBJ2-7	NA	ASSGQDSSYEQY
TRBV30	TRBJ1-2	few	AGWRQGANYGYT
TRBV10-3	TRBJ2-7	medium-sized	AGGGRGYEQY
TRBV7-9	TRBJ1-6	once	ASSFADWTGARSPLH
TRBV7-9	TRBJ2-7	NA	ASSVAGDGAYEQY
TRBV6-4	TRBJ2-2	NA	ASSDGFTGELF
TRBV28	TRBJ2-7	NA	ASSFPGTSLAYEQY
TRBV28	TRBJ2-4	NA	ASSLYGFRGKNIQY
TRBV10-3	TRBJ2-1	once	AISDGTSAYNEQF
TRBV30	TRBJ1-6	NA	ACTGQGASPLH
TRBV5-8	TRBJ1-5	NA	ASRPRGNSNQPQH
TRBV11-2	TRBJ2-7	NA	ASSIRFYEQY
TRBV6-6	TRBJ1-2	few	ASSTRTGLAYGYT
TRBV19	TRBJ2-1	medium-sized	ASSSMAGNEQF
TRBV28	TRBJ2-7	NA	ASSMTGGSYEQY
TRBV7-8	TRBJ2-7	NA	ASSLGPGSYEQY
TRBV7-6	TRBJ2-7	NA	ASSLAYSYEQY
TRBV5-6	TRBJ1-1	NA	ASSGGPYDTEAF
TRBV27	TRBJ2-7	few	ASSLRQGIHEQY
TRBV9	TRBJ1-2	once	ASSAQGHTIYGYT
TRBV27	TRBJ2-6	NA	ASSPPGTGSHGANVLT
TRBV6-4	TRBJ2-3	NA	ASSDEGGATDTQY
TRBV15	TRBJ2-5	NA	ATSRYGGETQY
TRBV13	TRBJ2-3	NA	ASSSRDRGTDTQY
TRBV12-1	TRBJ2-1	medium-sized	ASSSGTSGIYNEQF
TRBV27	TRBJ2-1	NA	ASSPLGLAGGPNEQF
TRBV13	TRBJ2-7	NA	ASSPPRDVSYEQY
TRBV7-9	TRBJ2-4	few	ASSLDADWKNIQY
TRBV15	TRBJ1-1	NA	ATSRDGGYNEAF
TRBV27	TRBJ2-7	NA	ASTARAGGLYEQY
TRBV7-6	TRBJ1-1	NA	ASTPRGGRNTEAF
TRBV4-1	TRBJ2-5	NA	ASSQVTWETQY
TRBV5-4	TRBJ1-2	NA	ASSPLGMDGYT
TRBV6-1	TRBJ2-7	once	ASSELGLRGGEQY
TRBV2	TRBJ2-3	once	ASLRQVTDTQY
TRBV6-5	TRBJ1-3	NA	ATRKGGSGNTIY
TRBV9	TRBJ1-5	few	ASSVGSGAQPQH
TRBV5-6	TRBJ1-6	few	ASSSGAGYNSPLH
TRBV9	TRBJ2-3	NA	ASSTSGSVDTQY
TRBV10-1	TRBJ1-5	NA	ARPSSESVVHSRQQPVISQPQH
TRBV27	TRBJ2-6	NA	ASSLGSSGANVLT
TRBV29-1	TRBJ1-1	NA	SVDGGVTEAF
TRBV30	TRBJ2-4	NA	AWRGQGRDIQY
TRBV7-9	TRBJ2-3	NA	ASSLGGMQY
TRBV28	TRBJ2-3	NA	ASSFLQDTDTQY
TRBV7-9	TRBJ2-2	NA	ASSTHPAGTRNTGELF
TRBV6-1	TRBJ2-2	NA	ASSEYRGQIGGELF
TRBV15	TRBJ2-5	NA	ATSRDRGGLETQY
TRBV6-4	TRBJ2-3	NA	ASSDSAGASADTQY
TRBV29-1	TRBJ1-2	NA	SVQGRAYGYT
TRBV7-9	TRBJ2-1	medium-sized	ASSPMGGSSGRLNEQF